The 27 T cell receptor beta chains presented below share a single source sample, sequenced in a study of cytomegalovirus exposure and HLA in healthy donors. The PCR employed 60 Vbeta primers together with 13 Jbeta primers. Produced via immunoSEQ multiplex PCR; TCRdb's table is partial and in-frame only. Of around 65,000 clones listed, over 75% were seen once; the top ten hold about 10%. Sequencing input: PBMCs. These receptor sequences come from a female donor in good health and CMV-seronegative.

The gene calls are TRBV15 and TRBJ1-5; D remains unclear. Germline lookup yields CDR1 LNHNV and CDR2 YYDKDF (reference sequence). Trimming cost V 0 bases and J 3 bases, with 3 bases left between them. The CDR3 runs to 13 residues. The chain's CDR3 is CATSRDINQPQHF. CDR3 DNA sequence: TGTGCCACCAGCAGAGATATCAATCAGCCCCAGCATTTT.

The chain employs TRBV5-4 and TRBJ2-1, with TRBD1 identical over 8 bases. The length of the CDR3 is 13 residues. Per the germline V gene, CDR1 is SGHNT and CDR2 is YYREEE (reference sequence). The ends lost 4 bases at V and 6 bases at J; junction bases unmatched: 3. CDR3 region: CASSRTGFNEQFF. The CDR3 nucleotides read TGTGCCAGCAGCCGGACAGGGTTCAATGAGCAGTTCTTC. Looking up the rest from reference TRBV5-4 and TRBJ2-1 gives the full variable domain: ETGVTQSPTHLIKTRGQQVTLRCSSQSGHNTVSWYQQALGQGPQFIFQYYREEENGRGNFPPRFSGLQFPNYSSELNVNALELDDSALYLCASSRTGFNEQFFGPGTRLTVL.

This clone appeared once. The chain is built from TRBV28 and TRBJ2-1; 15 bases align to TRBD2. The germline V gene encodes CDR1 MDHEN and CDR2 SYDVKM. The CDR3 totals 17 residues. The V gene end was trimmed by 2 bases and the J gene end by 6 bases; junction bases not matched to a gene: 5. CDR3 nucleotide sequence: TGTGCCAGCAGTTTAGGACTAGCGGGGGGGCCGGGCAATGAGCAGTTCTTC. Amino acid sequence: CASSLGLAGGPGNEQFF.

This chain uses TRBV29-1 with TRBJ2-3, with 8 bases aligning to TRBD2. There are 13 residues in the CDR3. The V segment lost 7 bases and the J segment 6 bases; nucleotides outside the gene matches: 9. Germline CDR1 is SQVTM and CDR2 is ANQGSEA. The CDR3 is CSARTGGQDTQYF. CDR3 in DNA: TGCAGCGCTCGGACGGGGGGGCAGGATACGCAGTATTTT.

V is TRBV11-2 and J is TRBJ2-7, with a weak D call TRBD1 (5 bases). The V end was cut by 2 bases, the J end by 3 bases, with 17 bases between. Germline V lookup: CDR1 SGHAT, CDR2 FQNNGV. The CDR3 loop spans 16 amino acids. Here the CDR3 reads CASSLLPQGSRYEQYF. In DNA form, the CDR3 reads TGTGCCAGCAGCTTACTCCCCCAGGGAAGCCGCTACGAGCAGTACTTC.

The count of this clone is one. This rearrangement joins TRBV7-3 to TRBJ2-1; 7 positions agree with TRBD2. Germline lookup yields CDR1 SGHTA and CDR2 FQGTGA. V trimming: 4 bases; J trimming: 5 bases; junction bases outside the gene matches: 8. The CDR3 is 15 amino acids. The CDR3 protein is CASSSGRAQDNEQFF. The CDR3 DNA reads as TGTGCCAGCAGCTCTGGGAGGGCCCAGGACAATGAGCAGTTCTTC.

V is TRBV29-1 and J is TRBJ2-3; tentatively, D is TRBD1 (6 bases). V lost 1 base, J lost 1 base, and 12 bases lay in between. The germline V gene has CDR1 SQVTM and CDR2 ANQGSEA. This CDR3 is built from 15 residues. CDR3 sequence reads: CSVEAGRGGTDTQYF. The CDR3 coding sequence is TGCAGCGTTGAAGCGGGCAGGGGCGGCACAGATACGCAGTATTTT.

CDR3 sequence reads: CAITPDSYGYTF. The DNA for the CDR3 is TGTGCCATCACCCCCGACAGCTATGGCTACACCTTC. The V call is TRBV10-3, the J call TRBJ1-2; D may be TRBD1 (5 bases). Per the germline V gene, CDR1 is ENHRY and CDR2 is SYGVKD. The germline V and J ends were trimmed by 7 bases and 4 bases, with 10 bases remaining between them. The length of the CDR3 is 12 residues.

This chain connects TRBV5-1 to TRBJ2-7; 9 bases fit TRBD1. The CDR3 extends over 14 amino acids. The germline gives CDR1 SGHRS, CDR2 YFSETQ. V was clipped by 4 bases and J by 5 bases; unmatched bases: 7. Here the CDR3 DNA reads TGCGCCAGCAGCCCGGACAGGGGAGGGGACGAGCAGTACTTC. This gives the protein CASSPDRGGDEQYF.

V and J are TRBV7-9 and TRBJ1-1, with D hard to call. The CDR3 runs 13 residues. Germline assignment: CDR1 SEHNR and CDR2 FQNEAQ (reference sequence). The V gene lost 3 bases and the J gene lost 1 base, with 6 bases spanning the gap. The DNA for the CDR3 is TGTGCCAGCAGCTTGGCGGAGAACACTGAAGCTTTCTTT. It translates to CASSLAENTEAFF.

This clone was seen a handful of times. The J gene is TRBJ1-1, the V gene TRBV9, with a possible D match to TRBD1 (5 bases). Trimming took 3 bases from V and 6 from J, leaving 15 bases between them. CDR1 is SGDLS and CDR2 is YYNGEE in the germline V gene. The CDR3 extends over 14 amino acids. DNA for the CDR3: TGTGCCAGCAGCGGGGGGGGAGGGCTCGCTGAAGCTTTCTTT. Protein sequence: CASSGGGGLAEAFF.

A single count supports this clone. The gene calls are TRBV18 and TRBJ2-7; 7 positions agree with TRBD2. Germline V gene data show CDR1 as KGHSH and CDR2 as LQKENI. Unmatched junction bases numbered 9, after V lost 0 bases and J lost 4 bases. The CDR3 is 16 amino acids. The CDR3 sequence: CASSPPSVAGSYEQYF. DNA of the CDR3: TGTGCCAGCTCACCACCGTCAGTAGCGGGTAGTTACGAGCAGTACTTC.

This sequence joins TRBV27 and TRBJ1-2, with D maybe TRBD1 (5 bases). CDR1 MNHEY and CDR2 SMNVEV come from the germline V gene (reference sequence). Trimming left V 6 bases short and J 0 bases short, with 17 bases between. This CDR3 has 16 amino acids. The CDR3 loop reads CASSRTGRWTNYGYTF. The CDR3 nucleotides read TGTGCCAGCAGCCGAACAGGACGTTGGACTAACTATGGCTACACCTTC.

This rearrangement joins TRBV7-3 to TRBJ2-2; tentative D call: TRBD2 (6 bases). Per the germline V gene, CDR1 is SGHTA and CDR2 is FQGTGA. This CDR3 comprises 15 residues. Trimming cost V 1 base and J 7 bases, with 13 bases left between them. The CDR3 nucleotides read TGTGCCAGCAGCTTAAGCGGAGGGTCGGACGGGGAGCTGTTTTTT. Protein product: CASSLSGGSDGELFF.

This chain links TRBV9 with TRBJ2-5; 8 bases agree with TRBD1. The V gene's germline CDR1 is SGDLS and CDR2 YYNGEE. With V trimmed by 2 bases and J by 5 bases, 11 bases remained unmatched. This CDR3 contains 16 residues. The CDR3 DNA sequence: TGTGCCAGCAGCGTCTCCGGGACAGGTTTGAGGGAGACCCAGTACTTC. Its protein product is CASSVSGTGLRETQYF. Filled out from reference TRBV9 and TRBJ2-5, the complete variable domain reads DSGVTQTPKHLITATGQRVTLRCSPRSGDLSVYWYQQSLDQGLQFLIQYYNGEERAKGNILERFSAQQFPDLHSELNLSSLELGDSALYFCASSVSGTGLRETQYFGPGTRLLVL.

The chain combines TRBV27 with TRBJ2-7, with TRBD1 matching over 8 bases. Germline V gene sequence: CDR1 MNHEY, CDR2 SMNVEV (reference sequence). V was clipped by 5 bases and J by 6 bases; unmatched bases: 12. CDR3 length: 15 residues. The CDR3 region is CASSRWTGFSGEQYF. CDR3 nucleotide sequence: TGTGCCAGCAGTCGATGGACAGGGTTCTCGGGCGAGCAGTACTTC.

The V call is TRBV5-6, the J call TRBJ2-1; 7 positions agree with TRBD1. Losses at the gene ends were 4 bases for V and 8 bases for J; bases not matched to a gene: 9. CDR1 is SGHDT and CDR2 is YYEEEE in the germline V gene. The CDR3 is 14 residues long. For the CDR3, the DNA is TGTGCCAGCAGCCCGCGACAGGGTCGCGATGAGCAGTTCTTC. Protein sequence: CASSPRQGRDEQFF. Full variable domain (rest looked up from reference TRBV5-6 and TRBJ2-1): DAGVTQSPTHLIKTRGQQVTLRCSPKSGHDTVSWYQQALGQGPQFIFQYYEEEERQRGNFPDRFSGHQFPNYSSELNVNALLLGDSALYLCASSPRQGRDEQFFGPGTRLTVL.

In DNA, the CDR3 is TGCGCCAGCAGCTTCGAAGGGTCCGGAGGCGAGCAGTACTTC. This encodes CASSFEGSGGEQYF. This chain joins TRBV5-1 and TRBJ2-7; possible D gene TRBD2, 5 bases. The CDR3 loop spans 14 amino acids. The V end lost 2 bases, the J end lost 6 bases, and 15 bases lay between the germline ends. Germline V gives CDR1 SGHRS, CDR2 YFSETQ.

Details on this clone: The junction and the germline gene differ at one end; a read error may be behind it. The rearrangement joins TRBV6-1 to TRBJ2-7, with TRBD1 identical over 10 bases. Germline CDR1 and CDR2: MNHNS and SASEGT. The CDR3 is made up of 14 amino acids. As DNA, the CDR3 is TGTGCCAGCAGAGGGGACAGGGGCGCCTACGAGCGGTACTTC. It encodes CASRGDRGAYERYF.

This rearrangement joins TRBV11-2 to TRBJ2-2; 8 positions agree with TRBD1. The CDR3 covers 16 residues. Germline V CDR1 and CDR2: SGHAT, FQNNGV. V gave up 1 base and J gave up 2 bases; unmatched junction bases: 3. DNA of the CDR3: TGTGCCAGCAGCTTAGGTGACAGGGGTAACACCGGGGAGCTGTTTTTT. Its translation: CASSLGDRGNTGELFF.

The chain links TRBV10-3 to TRBJ2-7; 7 bases are shared with TRBD1. V trimming: 6 bases; J trimming: 6 bases; junction bases outside the gene matches: 14. Germline values: CDR1 ENHRY, CDR2 SYGVKD. The CDR3 runs 15 residues. CDR3 in DNA: TGTGCCATCAGAAAAACAGGGGATTCGGCCTCCGAGCAGTACTTC. This sequence encodes CAIRKTGDSASEQYF.

V and J are TRBV27 and TRBJ1-1; 7 bases map to TRBD1. The ends lost 5 bases at V and 4 bases at J; junction bases unmatched: 13. CDR1 is MNHEY and CDR2 is SMNVEV in the germline V gene (reference sequence). The CDR3 covers 16 residues. CDR3: CASSPRTGEVRTEAFF. In DNA, the CDR3 is TGTGCCAGCAGTCCCCGGACAGGAGAAGTGCGCACTGAAGCTTTCTTT.

The chain links TRBV28 to TRBJ2-2; TRBD2 is a possible D gene (5 bases). This CDR3 is built from 13 residues. The V gene lost 11 bases and the J gene lost 1 base, with 11 bases spanning the gap. Germline assignment: CDR1 MDHEN and CDR2 SYDVKM. Here the CDR3 reads CAGRGWNTGELFF. The CDR3 DNA is TGTGCCGGGCGCGGGTGGAACACCGGGGAGCTGTTTTTT. Combining the CDR3 with reference TRBV28 and TRBJ2-2 gives the whole variable domain DVKVTQSSRYLVKRTGEKVFLECVQDMDHENMFWYRQDPGLGLRLIYFSYDVKMKEKGDIPEGYSVSREKKERFSLILESASTNQTSMYLCAGRGWNTGELFFGEGSRLTVL.

The chain carries TRBV28 and TRBJ2-5; possible D gene TRBD2, 7 bases. V was shortened by 5 bases and J by 1 base, with 14 bases between the two germline ends. The CDR3 length is 15 residues. CDR1 is MDHEN and CDR2 is SYDVKM in the germline V gene. CDR3 protein: CASSGGAVGQETQYF. CDR3 sequence (DNA): TGTGCCAGCAGTGGGGGGGCGGTGGGCCAAGAGACCCAGTACTTC.

This chain links TRBV4-2 with TRBJ2-1, with TRBD2 matching 14 bases. V gave up 1 base and J gave up 6 bases; unmatched junction bases: 17. The CDR3 extends over 21 amino acids. CDR1 and CDR2 from the germline V gene are LGHNA and YNFKEQ. As DNA, the CDR3 is TGTGCCAGCAGCCAAGTCTGGCCGGGACTAGCGGGAGTAAAACGTGGCAATGAGCAGTTCTTC. This sequence encodes CASSQVWPGLAGVKRGNEQFF.

This chain uses TRBV27 with TRBJ2-1, with 7 bases identical to TRBD2. This CDR3 has 16 amino acids. Germline V CDR1 and CDR2: MNHEY, SMNVEV (reference sequence). V trimming: 5 bases; J trimming: 4 bases; junction bases outside the gene matches: 11. DNA for the CDR3: TGTGCCAGCAGTCTCGGGTTGCTAGCGGCTTACAATGAGCAGTTCTTC. Translated: CASSLGLLAAYNEQFF.

The chain has TRBV7-8 and TRBJ1-2; 11 nucleotides match TRBD1. Germline V gene sequence: CDR1 SGHVS, CDR2 FQNEAQ. The CDR3 spans 13 residues. The V segment lost 7 bases and the J segment 5 bases; nucleotides outside the gene matches: 3. The CDR3 loop reads CASIGQGAYGYTF. CDR3 nucleotides: TGTGCCAGCATTGGACAGGGGGCTTATGGCTACACCTTC.